Listed here are 21 T cell receptor beta chains from one sample, sequenced in a study of PD-1 blockade in classical Hodgkin lymphoma. Profiled with immunoSEQ multiplex PCR; TCRdb holds only in-frame clones, not every one. Among around 29,000 clones, around 92% were seen once, and the ten largest hold 0.35%. Time point described: newly diagnosed, previously untreated cHL patient sample. Thawed PBMCs yielded CD4+ T cells through magnetic negative selection. The sequenced sample was CD4+ T cells from blood. Receptors were obtained from a human donor with classical Hodgkin lymphoma.

The rearrangement uses TRBV7-9 and TRBJ1-2, with D possibly matching TRBD1 (5 bases). Trimming removed 7 bases from V and 2 bases from J, with 8 bases in between. Germline CDR1 reads SEHNR; CDR2 reads FQNEAQ (reference sequence). This CDR3 comprises 12 residues. The CDR3 is CASTQGNYGYTF. The CDR3 DNA is TGTGCCAGCACCCAGGGAAACTATGGCTACACCTTC.

The chain employs TRBV7-2 and TRBJ2-1, with TRBD1 matching 9 bases. The V gene end was trimmed by 5 bases and the J gene end by 7 bases; junction bases not matched to a gene: 6. This CDR3 has 14 amino acids. From germline, CDR1 is SGHTA and CDR2 FQGNSA. Here the CDR3 DNA reads TGTGCCAGCAGCATAACCGGGACAGGGAATGAGCAGTTCTTC. Translation: CASSITGTGNEQFF. Drawing the rest from reference TRBV7-2 and TRBJ2-1, the complete variable domain is GAGVSQSPSNKVTEKGKDVELRCDPISGHTALYWYRQSLGQGLEFLIYFQGNSAPDKSGLPSDRFSAERTGGSVSTLTIQRTQQEDSAVYLCASSITGTGNEQFFGPGTRLTVL.

V is TRBV29-1 and J is TRBJ2-7, with TRBD1 as a possible D gene (6 bases). This CDR3 has 13 amino acids. Germline assignment: CDR1 SQVTM and CDR2 ANQGSEA. The CDR3, as DNA: TGCAGAGACCTTACGTGGGGGCCCTACGAGCAGTACTTC. Translated: CRDLTWGPYEQYF.

This clone has a single count. The V gene is TRBV5-1, the J gene TRBJ2-2, with D tentatively TRBD1 or TRBD2 (6 bases each). The CDR3 has 14 amino acids. Germline V gene data show CDR1 as SGHRS and CDR2 as YFSETQ. The CDR3 loop reads CGPEGGTNTGELFF. The DNA of the CDR3 is TGCGGCCCAGAAGGGGGGACGAACACCGGGGAGCTGTTTTTT. Based on the CDR3 plus reference TRBV5-1 and TRBJ2-2, the full variable domain is KAGVTQTPRYLIKTRGQQVTLSCSPISGHRSVSWYQQTPGQGLQFLFEYFSETQRNKGNFPGRFSGRQFSNSRSEMNVSTLELGDSALYLCGPEGGTNTGELFFGEGSRLTVL.

The chain employs TRBV7-8 and TRBJ1-3; D unclear. CDR1 and CDR2 from the germline V gene are SGHVS and FQNEAQ. There are 15 residues in the CDR3. V was shortened by 6 bases and J by 0 bases, with 12 bases between the two germline ends. As DNA, the CDR3 is TGTGCCAGCAGGCAAGGACCGTTCTCTGGAAACACCATATATTTT. Encoded protein: CASRQGPFSGNTIYF.

The rearrangement uses TRBV2 and TRBJ2-3; D is undetermined. The CDR3 spans 14 residues. Deletions cut 6 bases from V and 4 bases from J, with 14 bases between. From germline, CDR1 is SNHLY and CDR2 FYNNEI. Here the CDR3 DNA reads TGTGCCAGCAGGCCCTTAATGGCCGCAGATACGCAGTATTTT. Protein sequence: CASRPLMAADTQYF.

The chain combines TRBV19 with TRBJ1-5, with D unresolved. CDR1 and CDR2 (germline): LNHDA, SQIVND (reference sequence). The CDR3 runs to 12 residues. V was clipped by 1 base and J by 7 bases, with 5 bases between them. In DNA, the CDR3 is TGTGCCAGTAGTATAGGAGGGCAGCCCCAGCATTTT. Translation gives CASSIGGQPQHF.

The chain recombines TRBV6-5 with TRBJ1-2; D call uncertain. Germline V lookup: CDR1 MNHEY, CDR2 SVGAGI. Between the trimmed V and J ends, which lost 7 bases and 7 bases, there was a span of 19 bases. This CDR3 has 14 amino acids. The CDR3 DNA is TGTGCCAGCACCCCTCGCGGGGAGGGCGGTGGCTACACCTTC. Protein: CASTPRGEGGGYTF.

The CDR3 nucleotides are TGTGCCAGCAGCTTACCTACAGGGACTTCTGGAAACACCATATATTTT. This sequence encodes CASSLPTGTSGNTIYF. The chain combines TRBV7-9 with TRBJ1-3, with D perhaps TRBD1 (6 bases). V lost 2 bases and J 1 base, leaving 12 bases between the germline ends. The CDR3 contains 16 residues. Germline CDR1 SEHNR, CDR2 FQNEAQ (reference sequence).

This CDR3 is CASSYSRNYGYTF. CDR3 in DNA: TGTGCCAGCAGTTACTCGAGGAACTATGGCTACACCTTC. This chain links TRBV6-5 with TRBJ1-2; D unclear. The CDR3 is made up of 13 amino acids. CDR1 MNHEY and CDR2 SVGAGI come from the germline V gene. Trimming took 0 bases from V and 2 from J, leaving 4 bases between them.

This rearrangement joins TRBV28 to TRBJ2-7; unclear D gene. This CDR3 comprises 13 residues. The V gene's germline CDR1 is MDHEN and CDR2 SYDVKM. V dropped 5 bases and J dropped 6 bases, with 14 bases sitting between them. The CDR3 is CASSPRASLEQYF. Written as DNA, the CDR3 is TGTGCCAGCAGTCCACGGGCGAGCCTCGAGCAGTACTTC.

This chain joins TRBV19 and TRBJ2-7; possibly TRBD1 for D (6 bases). Germline V lookup: CDR1 LNHDA, CDR2 SQIVND (reference sequence). With 5 bases removed from V and 7 bases from J, the gap between germline ends came to 15 bases. This CDR3 contains 13 residues. This CDR3 reads CASSHDRNREQYF. The CDR3 DNA sequence: TGTGCCAGTAGTCACGACAGGAACCGGGAGCAGTACTTC.

The V gene is TRBV5-8, the J gene TRBJ1-4, with TRBD1 as a possible D gene (5 bases). The CDR3 runs to 18 residues. Germline assignment: CDR1 SGHTS and CDR2 YDEGEE. V lost 2 bases to trimming and J lost 3 bases, with 20 bases between them. CDR3 protein: CASSFHRFEGSANEKLFF. For the CDR3, the DNA is TGTGCCAGCAGCTTCCACAGGTTCGAGGGCTCAGCTAATGAAAAACTGTTTTTT.

This rearrangement joins TRBV19 to TRBJ2-1; no clear D. This CDR3 has 14 amino acids. Germline V CDR1 and CDR2: LNHDA, SQIVND (reference sequence). The V end lost 3 bases, the J end lost 8 bases, and 14 bases lay between the germline ends. The CDR3 spells CASSIVASIHEQFF. Here the CDR3 DNA reads TGTGCCAGTAGTATTGTTGCGAGTATCCATGAGCAGTTCTTC.

V is TRBV6-6 and J is TRBJ2-4; D perhaps matches TRBD2 (6 bases). Trimming took off 7 bases at V and 3 bases at J, with 13 bases between the two ends. CDR3 length: 14 residues. CDR1 and CDR2 (germline): MNHNY, SVGAGI (reference sequence). CDR3 bases: TGTGCCAGCAAACAATCGCGGGACAAAAACATTCAGTACTTC. Translated, it gives CASKQSRDKNIQYF.

The rearrangement links TRBV7-2 to TRBJ2-1; weak D call: TRBD1 (6 bases). CDR1 is SGHTA and CDR2 is FQGNSA in the germline V gene. The CDR3 runs 15 residues. The V and J ends lost 1 base and 5 bases respectively, with 12 bases between them. CDR3 coding DNA: TGTGCCAGCAGCTTAGACGGACAGAACAACAATGAGCAGTTCTTC. This sequence encodes CASSLDGQNNNEQFF.

This clone was counted a few times. J is TRBJ2-7 and V is TRBV5-1; D is unclear. V shed 4 bases and J shed 3 bases, with 8 bases lying between them. The germline gives CDR1 SGHRS, CDR2 YFSETQ. The CDR3 loop spans 12 amino acids. CDR3 loop: CASSPDVYEQYF. CDR3 nucleotide sequence: TGCGCCAGCAGCCCCGACGTCTACGAGCAGTACTTC.

The V call is TRBV19, the J call TRBJ2-1; D is unclear. The V end lost 4 bases, the J end lost 4 bases, and 5 bases lay between the germline ends. The V gene's germline CDR1 is LNHDA and CDR2 SQIVND (reference sequence). The CDR3 spans 12 residues. CDR3 region: CASSTAYNEQFF. The DNA for the CDR3 is TGTGCCAGTAGTACCGCATACAATGAGCAGTTCTTC. Looking up the rest from reference TRBV19 and TRBJ2-1 gives the full variable domain: DGGITQSPKYLFRKEGQNVTLSCEQNLNHDAMYWYRQDPGQGLRLIYYSQIVNDFQKGDIAEGYSVSREKKESFPLTVTSAQKNPTAFYLCASSTAYNEQFFGPGTRLTVL.

The chain is built from TRBV10-1 and TRBJ2-1; 7 bases match TRBD1. The V gene's germline CDR1 is WNHNN and CDR2 SYGVQD (reference sequence). The CDR3 contains 14 residues. J gave up 1 base and V 5 bases, and 2 bases lay outside the gene matches. For the CDR3, the DNA is TGCGCCAGCAGTCAGACAGGGTCCTACAATGAGCAGTTCTTC. Its protein product is CASSQTGSYNEQFF.

This sequence joins TRBV4-3 and TRBJ2-2; the D gene could be TRBD1 or TRBD2 (5 bases each). CDR1 and CDR2 from the germline V gene are LGHNA and YSLEER. This CDR3 contains 15 residues. The V end lost 0 bases, the J end lost 6 bases, and 11 bases lay between the germline ends. CDR3 in DNA: TGCGCCAGCAGCCAAGATCAGAGGGACCCCGGGGAGCTGTTTTTT. Translating it yields CASSQDQRDPGELFF.

This clone was counted once. The chain is built from TRBV5-1 and TRBJ2-7; a possible D gene is TRBD2 (6 bases). CDR1 is SGHRS, CDR2 YFSETQ, per germline. V lost 4 bases, J lost 7 bases, and 12 bases lay in between. The CDR3 totals 12 residues. The CDR3 DNA sequence: TGCGCCAGCAGCGGCCCGGGGGAGGAGCAGTACTTC. Encoded protein: CASSGPGEEQYF.